The 21 T cell receptor beta chains listed next were all sequenced from one sample in a study of cytomegalovirus exposure and HLA in healthy donors. The PCR contained 60 Vbeta and 13 Jbeta primers. Sequenced by immunoSEQ multiplex PCR; TCRdb stores in-frame clones only, minus some. The table has about 94,000 clones, approximately 7.6% seen once. Specimen: PBMCs. Receptor source: a man aged 45-60 years in good health and CMV-seronegative.

The CDR3 coding sequence is TGTGCCAGCAGCCTGAGGGCGGGGGGAAATGAGCAGTTCTTC. It is translated as CASSLRAGGNEQFF. The rearrangement joins TRBV6-1 to TRBJ2-1, with TRBD2 identical over 8 bases. The germline CDR1 and CDR2 sequences are MNHNS and SASEGT. V lost 6 bases to trimming and J lost 7 bases; unmatched junction nucleotides: 8. There are 14 residues in the CDR3.

The chain recombines TRBV5-6 with TRBJ2-1; 7 nucleotides align to TRBD2. Germline lookup yields CDR1 SGHDT and CDR2 YYEEEE. This CDR3 region has 14 residues. Trimming at V came to 6 bases and at J to 5 bases, leaving 8 bases not matched to a gene. The CDR3 nucleotides read TGTGCCAGCACCGGTTCTGGGACTAACAATGAGCAGTTCTTC. It encodes CASTGSGTNNEQFF.

The rearrangement links TRBV18 to TRBJ2-6, with 7 bases lining up with TRBD1. From germline, CDR1 is KGHSH and CDR2 LQKENI. The CDR3 is 18 residues long. V was pared by 3 bases and J by 0 bases, with 8 bases of the junction left unmatched. CDR3 coding DNA: TGTGCCAGCTCACCGAGACAGGGTCCCAGCTCTGGGGCCAACGTCCTGACTTTC. Translated, it gives CASSPRQGPSSGANVLTF.

The chain joins TRBV6-4 to TRBJ1-1, with 9 nucleotides matching TRBD1. The ends lost 5 bases at V and 1 base at J; junction bases unmatched: 8. Germline V CDR1 and CDR2: MRHNA, SNTAGT. This CDR3 region has 16 residues. The CDR3, as DNA: TGTGCCAGCAGTCTCGGGACAGGGACTAAGAACACTGAAGCTTTCTTT. Residues: CASSLGTGTKNTEAFF.

With respect to this clone: A read error may account for a junction end that differs from germline. The chain carries TRBV7-7 and TRBJ2-5; 7 bases fit TRBD1. The CDR3 has 13 residues. The germline gives CDR1 SSHAT, CDR2 FNYEAQ (reference sequence). CDR3 nucleotides: TGTGCTAGCAGCCCGGACAGGCGGGAGACCCAGTACTTC. It codes for CASSPDRRETQYF.

This clone appeared a few times. The chain combines TRBV29-1 with TRBJ1-5; 11 bases line up with TRBD1. This CDR3 contains 14 residues. Germline-derived CDR1 and CDR2 are SQVTM and ANQGSEA. J was trimmed by 3 bases and V by 6 bases; bases with no gene match: 4. This chain's CDR3 is CSVWTGGHNQPQHF. The CDR3 DNA reads as TGCAGCGTCTGGACAGGGGGCCACAATCAGCCCCAGCATTTT.

This clone has more than one count but fewer than ten. The chain joins TRBV6-1 to TRBJ2-7, with TRBD1 matching 8 bases. J gave up 2 bases and V 4 bases, and 13 bases lay outside the gene matches. Germline V lookup: CDR1 MNHNS, CDR2 SASEGT. This CDR3 spans 17 amino acids. CDR3 loop: CASSVPDLTQGAYEQYF. CDR3 nucleotides: TGTGCCAGCAGTGTCCCCGATTTAACACAGGGGGCCTACGAGCAGTACTTC.

The genes are TRBV5-1 and TRBJ2-3, with 7 bases that match TRBD1. CDR1 is SGHRS and CDR2 is YFSETQ in the germline V gene. Trimming removed 1 base from V and 6 bases from J; junction bases left unmatched: 5. The length of the CDR3 is 14 residues. CDR3 amino acids: CASSLYRGADTQYF. The CDR3 DNA follows: TGCGCCAGCAGCTTGTACAGGGGTGCGGATACGCAGTATTTT.

This chain links TRBV19 with TRBJ2-1; TRBD1 aligns across 10 bases. The germline V gene encodes CDR1 LNHDA and CDR2 SQIVND (reference sequence). The junction had 1 base not matched to a gene; V was cut back by 3 bases and J by 5 bases. The CDR3 length is 14 residues. The CDR3 is CASSMGQGNNEQFF. For the CDR3, the DNA is TGTGCCAGTAGTATGGGACAGGGGAACAATGAGCAGTTCTTC.

The chain combines TRBV9 with TRBJ2-3; D call uncertain. The V gene lost 0 bases and the J gene lost 0 bases, with 8 bases spanning the gap. CDR3 length: 15 amino acids. The germline CDR1 and CDR2 sequences are SGDLS and YYNGEE. In DNA, the CDR3 is TGTGCCAGCAGCGTAGGAGTCTCTAGCACAGATACGCAGTATTTT. It specifies CASSVGVSSTDTQYF. Drawing the rest from reference TRBV9 and TRBJ2-3, the complete variable domain is DSGVTQTPKHLITATGQRVTLRCSPRSGDLSVYWYQQSLDQGLQFLIQYYNGEERAKGNILERFSAQQFPDLHSELNLSSLELGDSALYFCASSVGVSSTDTQYFGPGTRLTVL.

This clone was observed a few times. The V gene is TRBV11-2, the J gene TRBJ1-2, with 10 bases fitting TRBD1. Germline V gives CDR1 SGHAT, CDR2 FQNNGV. The CDR3 runs 16 residues. J was trimmed by 2 bases and V by 6 bases; bases with no gene match: 9. DNA for the CDR3: TGTGCCAGCAGGGAAATCCGGGACAGGGGAAACTATGGCTACACCTTC. This sequence encodes CASREIRDRGNYGYTF.

In its sample, this clone was seen a few times. The chain joins TRBV5-4 to TRBJ2-1, with TRBD2 matching 8 bases. The CDR3 runs to 15 residues. V shed 2 bases and J 0 bases; nucleotides not matched to a gene: 1. CDR1 is SGHNT, CDR2 YYREEE, per germline (reference sequence). CDR3 coding DNA: TGTGCCAGCAGCTTAGCGGGGGCCTCCTACAATGAGCAGTTCTTC. This gives the protein CASSLAGASYNEQFF.

The V and J genes are TRBV20-1 and TRBJ2-1, with D hard to call. The V gene lost 5 bases and the J gene lost 6 bases, with 8 bases spanning the gap. The CDR3 is made up of 11 amino acids. Germline CDR1 reads DFQATT; CDR2 reads SNEGSKA (reference sequence). CDR3 amino acids: CSAYYLNEQFF. In DNA, the CDR3 is TGCAGTGCTTACTACCTCAATGAGCAGTTCTTC.

This clone was counted between two and nine times. At one of its ends the junction is not consistent with the germline gene, which may arise from a read error. CDR3 DNA sequence: TGTGCCAGCAGCCGGGTTGCGCAAGATACCCAGTACTTC. Amino acids: CASSRVAQDTQYF. The chain links TRBV5-6 to TRBJ2-5; D not resolved. Germline CDR1 SGHDT, CDR2 YYEEEE. This CDR3 has 13 amino acids.

This clone was seen a handful of times. The CDR3 DNA sequence: TGTGCCATCAGTACCGGGACTAGCGGGGGGATTAACTACGAGCAGTACTTC. Translation gives CAISTGTSGGINYEQYF. The rearrangement uses TRBV10-3 and TRBJ2-7; 15 bases map to TRBD2. The CDR3 length is 17 residues. With V trimmed by 5 bases and J by 3 bases, 8 bases remained unmatched. Per the germline V gene, CDR1 is ENHRY and CDR2 is SYGVKD.

V gene TRBV5-8 combines with J gene TRBJ2-2; 14 bases align to TRBD2. The ends lost 4 bases at V and 9 bases at J; junction bases unmatched: 14. The CDR3 is made up of 18 amino acids. Germline CDR1 is SGHTS and CDR2 is YDEGEE. In nucleotides, the CDR3 is TGTGCCAGCAGCCCTAGGACTAGCGGGGGGAATTATCCTCGGGAGCTGTTTTTT. Translating it yields CASSPRTSGGNYPRELFF.

A few counts support this clone. The CDR3 loop reads CASSYSGASAGETQYF. CDR3 nucleotide sequence: TGTGCCAGCAGTTACTCGGGGGCTTCGGCGGGAGAGACCCAGTACTTC. The genes are TRBV6-5 and TRBJ2-5; the D gene is possibly TRBD1 (6 bases). Trimming took off 0 bases at V and 4 bases at J, with 15 bases between the two ends. The CDR3 spans 16 residues. The germline V gene encodes CDR1 MNHEY and CDR2 SVGAGI.

This clone was detected a few times. The chain combines TRBV5-4 with TRBJ2-5; the match to TRBD1 covers 8 bases. This CDR3 comprises 14 residues. V lost 0 bases and J lost 5; bases outside the gene matches: 3. CDR1 and CDR2 (germline): SGHNT, YYREEE (reference sequence). CDR3 protein: CASSLDRGRETQYF. CDR3 bases: TGTGCCAGCAGCTTGGACAGGGGGAGGGAGACCCAGTACTTC. The full variable domain, in which reference TRBV5-4 and TRBJ2-5 provide the parts outside the CDR3, is ETGVTQSPTHLIKTRGQQVTLRCSSQSGHNTVSWYQQALGQGPQFIFQYYREEENGRGNFPPRFSGLQFPNYSSELNVNALELDDSALYLCASSLDRGRETQYFGPGTRLLVL.

The table lists this clone with a few counts. The chain is built from TRBV28 and TRBJ2-2; weak D call: TRBD1 (6 bases). V gave up 6 bases and J gave up 2 bases, with 13 bases separating them. CDR3 size: 15 residues. Germline CDR1 reads MDHEN; CDR2 reads SYDVKM. The chain's CDR3 is CASRKTGFNTGELFF. CDR3 DNA sequence: TGTGCCAGCAGGAAGACAGGATTCAACACCGGGGAGCTGTTTTTT.

The genes are TRBV6-6 and TRBJ2-3, with D unresolved. Trimming stripped 6 bases from V and 6 bases from J, with 13 bases between. The germline V gene has CDR1 MNHNY and CDR2 SVGAGI (reference sequence). The CDR3 extends over 13 amino acids. CDR3 protein: CASRLVGLDTQYF. The DNA of the CDR3 is TGTGCCAGCAGGCTCGTTGGGCTGGATACGCAGTATTTT.

This clone was counted a few times. CDR3 residues: CASSPSQGGTGSKNIQYF. Here the CDR3 DNA reads TGTGCCAGCTCGCCCAGCCAGGGGGGAACAGGGTCCAAAAACATTCAGTACTTC. The genes are TRBV18 and TRBJ2-4; perhaps TRBD1 as D (7 bases). Trimming stripped 6 bases from V and 2 bases from J, with 23 bases between. Germline-derived CDR1 and CDR2 are KGHSH and LQKENI. This CDR3 comprises 18 residues.